The 25 T cell receptor beta chains below come from one sample, sequenced in a study of OX40 agonist ivuxolimab in advanced cancers. Generated by immunoSEQ multiplex PCR, the TCRdb table keeps only in-frame clones and is missing some. The repertoire holds 75,000 to 80,000 clones, just under 85% seen once, with 1.5% to 2% in the top ten. The sequences come from CD4+ or CD8+ T cells sorted from blood, collected in a trial of the OX40 agonist ivuxolimab. The receptors shown here come from an adult with an advanced solid tumor such as melanoma, head and neck, liver or kidney cancer.

The V gene is TRBV13, the J gene TRBJ2-5, with D possibly TRBD2 on 6 matching bases. With 2 bases removed from V and 5 bases from J, the gap between germline ends came to 9 bases. The CDR3 has 13 residues. The germline V gene encodes CDR1 PRHDT and CDR2 FYEKMQ (reference sequence). Here the CDR3 reads CASSLLEGETQYF. CDR3 coding DNA: TGTGCCAGCAGCTTATTGGAGGGGGAGACCCAGTACTTC. The variable domain in full, with the rest retrieved from reference TRBV13 and TRBJ2-5, is AAGVIQSPRHLIKEKRETATLKCYPIPRHDTVYWYQQGPGQDPQFLISFYEKMQSDKGSIPDRFSAQQFSDYHSELNMSSLELGDSALYFCASSLLEGETQYFGPGTRLLVL.

This chain uses TRBV4-2 with TRBJ2-3; 10 bases are shared with TRBD1. The CDR3 loop spans 17 amino acids. J gave up 3 bases and V 4 bases, and 10 bases lay outside the gene matches. The germline V gene has CDR1 LGHNA and CDR2 YNFKEQ. CDR3 loop: CASSLTGTGDGTDTQYF. In DNA form, the CDR3 reads TGTGCCAGCAGCCTGACCGGGACAGGGGACGGAACAGATACGCAGTATTTT.

The chain combines TRBV25-1 with TRBJ2-1; perhaps TRBD2 as D (7 bases). CDR1 is MGHDK and CDR2 is SYGVNS in the germline V gene. The CDR3 sequence is 15 residues long. Trimming took 10 bases from V and 5 from J, leaving 21 bases between them. CDR3 loop: CATLGGRGGDNEQFF. The CDR3 DNA reads as TGTGCCACCCTAGGAGGGAGGGGGGGAGACAATGAGCAGTTCTTC.

The sample holds one count of this clone. This chain links TRBV19 with TRBJ2-3; D call uncertain. From germline, CDR1 is LNHDA and CDR2 SQIVND (reference sequence). V was pared by 4 bases and J by 4 bases, with 18 bases between. The CDR3 covers 16 residues. The CDR3 DNA reads as TGTGCCAGTAGTACCCAAGAGGCCTCGTCTGCAGATACGCAGTATTTT. Its translation: CASSTQEASSADTQYF.

The chain recombines TRBV5-6 with TRBJ2-5; 10 bases are shared with TRBD1. CDR3 length: 16 amino acids. CDR1 SGHDT and CDR2 YYEEEE come from the germline V gene. Unmatched junction bases numbered 9, after V lost 2 bases and J lost 5 bases. The CDR3 DNA sequence: TGTGCCAGCAGCTTCTCGGGACAGGGGTTTGGGGAGACCCAGTACTTC. This codes for CASSFSGQGFGETQYF.

The gene calls are TRBV28 and TRBJ2-4, with TRBD1 identical over 8 bases. The CDR3 covers 15 residues. Germline lookup yields CDR1 MDHEN and CDR2 SYDVKM. V shed 4 bases, J shed 1 base, and the junction held 3 bases outside the gene matches. The CDR3 DNA reads as TGTGCCAGCAGTTCGACAGGGGAGGCCAAAAACATTCAGTACTTC. Protein: CASSSTGEAKNIQYF.

The V and J genes are TRBV6-4 and TRBJ2-2; D is possibly TRBD1 or TRBD2 (5 bases each). Germline lookup yields CDR1 MRHNA and CDR2 SNTAGT. The ends were cut back, 7 bases at V and 3 bases at J, with 27 bases in the middle. This CDR3 is 19 amino acids long. CDR3 in amino acids: CASTLKGGTGRGDTGELFF. The CDR3 nucleotides read TGTGCCAGCACCCTGAAGGGTGGGACGGGAAGGGGAGACACCGGGGAGCTGTTTTTT.

CDR3 nucleotides: TGTGCCAGTAGTGAAGGACCCTACTCCTACAATGAGCAGTTCTTC. It encodes CASSEGPYSYNEQFF. V gene TRBV19 combines with J gene TRBJ2-1; no clear D. The CDR3 has 15 residues. Between the trimmed V and J ends, which lost 5 bases and 0 bases, there was a span of 11 bases. CDR1 and CDR2 (germline): LNHDA, SQIVND (reference sequence).

This chain joins TRBV7-2 and TRBJ2-1; 10 bases are shared with TRBD2. The V and J ends lost 6 bases and 4 bases, in that order; junction bases with no gene match: 6. Per the germline V gene, CDR1 is SGHTA and CDR2 is FQGNSA. CDR3 length: 15 residues. Here the CDR3 DNA reads TGTGCCAGCAGGACCGGGACTAGCGCTTACAATGAGCAGTTCTTC. Its translation is CASRTGTSAYNEQFF.

V usage is TRBV2 and J usage is TRBJ2-7; 11 nucleotides line up with TRBD2. The CDR3 extends over 15 amino acids. Per the germline V gene, CDR1 is SNHLY and CDR2 is FYNNEI. The trim removed 8 bases at V and 6 bases at J, leaving 12 bases unmatched. CDR3 nucleotide sequence: TGTGCCAGCCAAGAAAGGGCTAGCGGGGGGATCGAGCAGTACTTC. It encodes CASQERASGGIEQYF.

This chain links TRBV7-2 with TRBJ2-5; perhaps TRBD2 as D (6 bases). This CDR3 contains 16 residues. V was cut by 1 base and J by 4 bases, with 16 bases left in between. Germline CDR1 and CDR2: SGHTA and FQGNSA. The CDR3 DNA is TGTGCCAGCAGCTTAGGCTACGGGGGTTTCTTAGAGACCCAGTACTTC. Residues: CASSLGYGGFLETQYF.

This chain uses TRBV4-3 with TRBJ2-2; perhaps TRBD2 as D (6 bases). Germline V gene sequence: CDR1 LGHNA, CDR2 YSLEER. Trimming stripped 4 bases from V and 1 base from J, with 13 bases between. CDR3 length equals 16 residues. For the CDR3, the DNA is TGCGCCAGCAGCCCGGAGGGCAGTGGGAACACCGGGGAGCTGTTTTTT. Its translation: CASSPEGSGNTGELFF.

The count of this clone is one. This chain connects TRBV5-4 to TRBJ2-1, with 11 bases fitting TRBD1. The V and J ends lost 4 bases and 3 bases, in that order; junction bases with no gene match: 3. Germline-derived CDR1 and CDR2 are SGHNT and YYREEE (reference sequence). The CDR3 spans 15 residues. The CDR3 spells CASSEGTGGYNEQFF. CDR3 DNA: TGTGCCAGCAGCGAGGGGACAGGGGGCTACAATGAGCAGTTCTTC.

The CDR3 protein is CAIIQIAGDPDCMAGELFF. DNA for the CDR3: TGTGCCATCATCCAGATAGCGGGAGACCCCGATTGTATGGCCGGGGAGCTGTTTTTT. This chain uses TRBV21-1 with TRBJ2-2; the DNA was not compared with TRBD2, the D call given in the table. TRBV21-1 constitutes a pseudogene. The CDR3 is made up of 19 amino acids.

V and J are TRBV7-9 and TRBJ2-7; D may be TRBD2 (7 bases). This CDR3 comprises 18 residues. Germline CDR1 and CDR2: SEHNR and FQNEAQ (reference sequence). V was clipped by 0 bases and J by 4 bases, with 22 bases between them. CDR3 sequence reads: CASSLAHRGGTKSYEQYF. CDR3 DNA sequence: TGTGCCAGCAGCTTAGCCCATAGGGGGGGGACGAAATCGTACGAGCAGTACTTC.

The chain carries TRBV18 and TRBJ2-3; D remains unclear. Trimming took off 4 bases at V and 0 bases at J, with 14 bases between the two ends. Germline-derived CDR1 and CDR2 are KGHSH and LQKENI. CDR3 length equals 16 residues. Here the CDR3 reads CASSLGMGASTDTQYF. CDR3 nucleotide sequence: TGTGCCAGCTCACTAGGGATGGGTGCTAGCACAGATACGCAGTATTTT.

The V gene is TRBV11-2, the J gene TRBJ2-5, with D perhaps matching TRBD2 (5 bases). There are 15 residues in the CDR3. In germline, CDR1 is SGHAT, CDR2 FQNNGV. The V and J ends lost 1 base and 1 base respectively, with 10 bases between them. DNA of the CDR3: TGTGCCAGCAGCTTAGCAGGTCTAGCCCAAGAGACCCAGTACTTC. Protein: CASSLAGLAQETQYF. The variable domain in full, completed from reference TRBV11-2 and TRBJ2-5, reads EAGVAQSPRYKIIEKRQSVAFWCNPISGHATLYWYQQILGQGPKLLIQFQNNGVVDDSQLPKDRFSAERLKGVDSTLKIQPAKLEDSAVYLCASSLAGLAQETQYFGPGTRLLVL.

This rearrangement joins TRBV5-6 to TRBJ2-3; 11 nucleotides line up with TRBD2. CDR1 and CDR2 (germline): SGHDT, YYEEEE. V was clipped by 4 bases and J by 6 bases; unmatched bases: 7. The CDR3 is made up of 15 amino acids. This CDR3 reads CASSPLAGGQDTQYF. Written as DNA, the CDR3 is TGTGCCAGCAGCCCGTTAGCGGGGGGGCAGGATACGCAGTATTTT.

This clone was seen a single time. The genes are TRBV19 and TRBJ1-5; D not resolved. Trimming left V 10 bases short and J 0 bases short, with 13 bases between. Germline assignment: CDR1 LNHDA and CDR2 SQIVND (reference sequence). There are 14 residues in the CDR3. CDR3 region: CATTTGNSNQPQHF. The DNA for the CDR3 is TGTGCCACCACGACCGGGAATAGCAATCAGCCCCAGCATTTT.

The rearrangement uses TRBV4-1 and TRBJ1-2, with a possible D match to TRBD1 (6 bases). Germline V gene lookup returns CDR1 MGHRA and CDR2 YSYEKL. The CDR3 loop spans 13 amino acids. The ends were cut back, 4 bases at V and 5 bases at J, with 11 bases in the middle. This CDR3 reads CASSPGQFYGYTF. CDR3 sequence (DNA): TGCGCCAGCAGCCCGGGACAATTTTATGGCTACACCTTC.

For this clone: Other DNA sequences in the same sample also yield this CDR3. The chain employs TRBV11-2 and TRBJ1-1; no reliable D call. Germline CDR1 reads SGHAT; CDR2 reads FQNNGV. Trimming pared 4 bases from V and 0 bases from J, leaving 6 bases between. The CDR3 runs to 13 residues. The chain's CDR3 is CASSSSLNTEAFF. CDR3 DNA sequence: TGTGCCAGCAGCTCAAGTCTGAACACTGAAGCTTTCTTT.

V is TRBV30 and J is TRBJ1-3; perhaps TRBD1 as D (5 bases). CDR1 is GTSNPN and CDR2 is SVGIG in the germline V gene (reference sequence). Trimming stripped 3 bases from V and 4 bases from J, with 13 bases between. This CDR3 has 14 residues. The DNA of the CDR3 is TGTGCCTGGAGCCCCGGGACGGAAGGAAACACCATATATTTT. Protein: CAWSPGTEGNTIYF.

This chain joins TRBV29-1 and TRBJ2-3; 10 positions match TRBD2. Germline V gene lookup returns CDR1 SQVTM and CDR2 ANQGSEA. This CDR3 is built from 15 residues. The ends lost 3 bases at V and 6 bases at J; junction bases unmatched: 9. Written as DNA, the CDR3 is TGCAGCGTTGATTTTCCTAGCGGGAGCTTCGATACGCAGTATTTT. Translation: CSVDFPSGSFDTQYF.

V usage is TRBV29-1 and J usage is TRBJ2-4; D is perhaps TRBD1 (5 bases). The germline CDR1 and CDR2 sequences are SQVTM and ANQGSEA. Trimming stripped 4 bases from V and 9 bases from J, with 16 bases between. The CDR3 length is 13 residues. Written as DNA, the CDR3 is TGCAGCGTTGCCCCGGCCAGGGAAGGCATTCAGTACTTC. Translating it yields CSVAPAREGIQYF.

CDR3 DNA: TGTGCCAGTAGTATTAGGTTCCAGGGGCTGTCTCATCGAGGCTACACCTTC. Translating gives CASSIRFQGLSHRGYTF. The chain uses TRBV19 and TRBJ1-2, with TRBD1 as a possible D gene (6 bases). V gave up 3 bases and J gave up 8 bases, with 25 bases separating them. This CDR3 region has 17 residues. Germline V gene data show CDR1 as LNHDA and CDR2 as SQIVND (reference sequence).